This TCR beta chain was documented in a study of blood T cells in healthy people across ages. Study-wide background: Capture via template switching afforded approximately one barcoded beta molecule per two T cells.

Through a sample-barcoded 5' primer and a J-beta primer mix, a second PCR was run for 7 to 11 cycles. TCRdb called the 5' RACE reads again in MiXCR, with one record for every CDR3 protein. The sample lists 450,000 to 700,000 distinct CDR3 sequences, approximately 30% seen once, with around a sixth in the top ten. The receptor was derived from a woman aged 70-85 years in good health. Specimen: blood.

The CDR3 is CSATLRGPNTEAFF. The CDR3 region has the DNA TGCAGTGCTACTCTTAGGGGGCCGAACACTGAAGCTTTCTTT. The gene calls are TRBV20-1 and TRBJ1-1; TRBD1 matches at 7 bases. With V trimmed by 4 bases and J by 1 base, 6 bases remained unmatched. Per germline, CDR1 DFQATT and CDR2 SNEGSKA (reference sequence). The CDR3 length is 14 residues.